Listed below are T cell receptor beta chains from one sample, sequenced in a study of glioma-infiltrating T cells. Via MiXCR, TCRdb re-called the multiplex PCR reads, giving one row per CDR3 protein. This table holds more than 95,000 distinct CDR3 sequences, less than 30% found once. Sequenced sample: glioma tissue, nonneoplastic brain tissue, or PBMCs (not recorded which). Every receptor here comes from a human donor with low-grade glioma or glioblastoma, undergoing nonglioma brain surgery, or in good health (not recorded which). CDR3s include the opening cysteine and the closing phenylalanine or tryptophan. Fields, in order: J gene, V gene, CDR3 length, CDR3 protein.

>TRBJ1-2|TRBV28|13
CALRADSNYGYTF
>TRBJ1-3|TRBV4-1|17
CASSQVGDSGSGNTIYF
>TRBJ2-7|TRBV18|13
CASSIGQNYEQYF
>TRBJ2-7|TRBV7-8|12
CASSLPPYEQYF
>TRBJ2-2|TRBV4-3|18
CASSQEPAGGSNTGELFF
>TRBJ1-1|TRBV20-1|15
CSARTGQGTNSEAFF
>TRBJ1-1|TRBV19|13
CASTRDRGTEAFF
>TRBJ1-2|TRBV5-1|14
CASSERTGHYGYTF
>TRBJ1-3|TRBV12-5|15
CASGPLQGPGNTIYF
>TRBJ2-3|TRBV29-1|11
CSVIRMDTQYF
>TRBJ2-3|TRBV27|17
CASSQDGFGGAGDTQYF
>TRBJ1-1|TRBV5-1|14
CASSPQTGGNEAFF
>TRBJ2-5|TRBV19|13
CASNGGGEETQYF
>TRBJ1-4|TRBV7-7|13
CASSPTGSEKLFF
>TRBJ2-7|TRBV28|13
CASSSGGLSEQYF
>TRBJ1-6|TRBV3-1|13
CASSQESLPPLHF
>TRBJ1-3|TRBV11-1|16
CASSQDSDFSGNTIYF
>TRBJ2-5|TRBV2|14
CASSEVYGQETQYF
>TRBJ1-1|TRBV12-3/TRBV12-4|15
CASSPLKLRGTEAFF
>TRBJ2-5|TRBV28|11
CASSLELAQYF
>TRBJ2-7|TRBV5-1|13
CASSSGTGLEQYF
>TRBJ2-7|TRBV29-1|11
CSVDRANEQYF